These 18 T cell receptor beta chains originate from one sample sequenced in a study of blood T cell repertoires in COVID-19. Profiled with immunoSEQ multiplex PCR; TCRdb holds only in-frame clones, not every one. The table shows about 240,000 clones, with about 89% occurring only once. Sequencing was performed on PBMCs or T cells enriched from blood (not recorded which). These receptors were obtained from a woman under 40 who had recovered from COVID-19.

The genes are TRBV29-1 and TRBJ1-2, with D unclear. Per the germline V gene, CDR1 is SQVTM and CDR2 is ANQGSEA. Trimming stripped 4 bases from V and 0 bases from J, with 15 bases between. The CDR3 has 15 residues. CDR3 residues: CSVGAGGKTNYGYTF. The DNA for the CDR3 is TGCAGCGTTGGCGCCGGAGGGAAAACTAACTATGGCTACACCTTC.

The chain uses TRBV6-5 and TRBJ1-3; D not certain. Trimming stripped 5 bases from V and 0 bases from J, with 8 bases between. Germline V lookup: CDR1 MNHEY, CDR2 SVGAGI. This CDR3 spans 14 amino acids. CDR3 sequence reads: CASSLQLSGNTIYF. The CDR3 bases are TGTGCCAGCAGTCTACAGCTCTCTGGAAACACCATATATTTT.

This clone was recorded only once. The chain links TRBV28 to TRBJ1-5, with TRBD1 as a possible D gene (5 bases). V shed 3 bases and J shed 0 bases, with 21 bases lying between them. The CDR3 is 19 residues long. CDR1 and CDR2 from the germline V gene are MDHEN and SYDVKM. The CDR3 coding sequence is TGTGCCAGCAGTTTTGTCCCCGGTGGCAGGGTTTATAGCAATCAGCCCCAGCATTTT. Its protein product is CASSFVPGGRVYSNQPQHF.

The chain uses TRBV14 and TRBJ2-1; weak D call: TRBD2 (6 bases). The V end lost 5 bases, the J end lost 1 base, and 18 bases lay between the germline ends. The CDR3 covers 17 residues. The V gene's germline CDR1 is SGHDN and CDR2 FVKESK. The CDR3 DNA is TGTGCCAGCAGCTTAACTGGGAGGAAGAGGTCCTACAATGAGCAGTTCTTC. Its protein product is CASSLTGRKRSYNEQFF.

The genes are TRBV19 and TRBJ1-2; 9 bases fit TRBD1. V lost 6 bases and J lost 6; bases outside the gene matches: 8. This CDR3 spans 14 amino acids. Germline lookup yields CDR1 LNHDA and CDR2 SQIVND (reference sequence). CDR3 nucleotide sequence: TGTGCCAGTAGCGGGACAGGGATCTTGGATGGCTACACCTTC. This codes for CASSGTGILDGYTF.

This clone came up a few times. V is TRBV20-1 and J is TRBJ2-7; 11 bases fit TRBD2. V shed 3 bases and J 1 base; nucleotides not matched to a gene: 11. Germline CDR1 reads DFQATT; CDR2 reads SNEGSKA (reference sequence). The CDR3 runs to 17 residues. This CDR3 reads CSASRTSGRISSYEQYF. CDR3 coding DNA: TGCAGTGCTAGTCGCACTAGCGGGAGAATCTCTTCCTACGAGCAGTACTTC.

The chain joins TRBV9 to TRBJ1-1, with 7 bases identical to TRBD1. The CDR3 totals 19 residues. From germline, CDR1 is SGDLS and CDR2 YYNGEE. The V segment lost 3 bases and the J segment 3 bases; nucleotides outside the gene matches: 20. CDR3: CASSAQLPGQSVGDTEAFF. The CDR3 DNA is TGTGCCAGCAGCGCGCAACTTCCGGGACAGTCAGTGGGAGACACTGAAGCTTTCTTT.

The V and J genes are TRBV6-5 and TRBJ1-5, with D possibly TRBD1 on 5 matching bases. Germline V gene sequence: CDR1 MNHEY, CDR2 SVGAGI. The CDR3 contains 14 residues. The V gene lost 8 bases and the J gene lost 3 bases, with 14 bases spanning the gap. CDR3 DNA sequence: TGTGCCAGCGACCGGGGACTCCCCAATCAGCCCCAGCATTTT. Residues: CASDRGLPNQPQHF.

The chain is built from TRBV5-1 and TRBJ1-1; D perhaps matches TRBD1 (6 bases). Germline CDR1 SGHRS, CDR2 YFSETQ. The CDR3 loop spans 14 amino acids. The germline V and J ends were trimmed by 1 base and 1 base, with 8 bases remaining between them. The CDR3 DNA follows: TGCGCCAGCAGCTTGCCGGGACAGAACACTGAAGCTTTCTTT. It codes for CASSLPGQNTEAFF.

The CDR3, as DNA: TGTGCCAGCAGCGTATCCCCAATGAACAGGGCGAACTATGGCTACACCTTC. It specifies CASSVSPMNRANYGYTF. The chain couples TRBV9 to TRBJ1-2; a possible D gene is TRBD1 (6 bases). The CDR3 contains 17 residues. Germline assignment: CDR1 SGDLS and CDR2 YYNGEE. V lost 1 base, J lost 2 bases, and 18 bases lay in between.

The CDR3 DNA follows: TGTGCCAGCAGTTTGGGGCGGTTGAACTATGGCTACACCTTC. Translation gives CASSLGRLNYGYTF. J is TRBJ1-2 and V is TRBV28, with a possible D match to TRBD1 (5 bases). CDR3 size: 14 residues. The germline CDR1 and CDR2 sequences are MDHEN and SYDVKM. V lost 3 bases and J 2 bases, leaving 10 bases between the germline ends.

This chain connects TRBV7-2 to TRBJ2-7; D gene uncertain. The CDR3 runs 13 residues. The V end was cut by 5 bases, the J end by 5 bases, with 13 bases between. CDR1 is SGHTA and CDR2 is FQGNSA in the germline V gene. The CDR3 DNA sequence: TGTGCCAGCAGCCCCCGCGATTCCCACGAGCAGTACTTC. It translates to CASSPRDSHEQYF. The whole variable domain, filled in from reference TRBV7-2 and TRBJ2-7, reads GAGVSQSPSNKVTEKGKDVELRCDPISGHTALYWYRQSLGQGLEFLIYFQGNSAPDKSGLPSDRFSAERTGGSVSTLTIQRTQQEDSAVYLCASSPRDSHEQYFGPGTRLTVT.

This clone was observed a few times. This rearrangement joins TRBV5-8 to TRBJ1-1, with D hard to call. The germline V gene has CDR1 SGHTS and CDR2 YDEGEE. The V and J ends lost 2 bases and 6 bases respectively, with 11 bases between them. This CDR3 region has 13 residues. Here the CDR3 reads CASSFYQSPEAFF. Written as DNA, the CDR3 is TGTGCCAGCAGCTTTTATCAGTCCCCTGAAGCTTTCTTT. The variable domain in full, completed from reference TRBV5-8 and TRBJ1-1, reads EAGVTQSPTHLIKTRGQQATLRCSPISGHTSVYWYQQALGLGLQFLLWYDEGEERNRGNFPPRFSGRQFPNYSSELNVNALELEDSALYLCASSFYQSPEAFFGQGTRLTVV.

This chain connects TRBV7-3 to TRBJ1-1; 9 nucleotides line up with TRBD1. The CDR3 sequence is 15 residues long. The germline V gene has CDR1 SGHTA and CDR2 FQGTGA. With V trimmed by 5 bases and J by 5 bases, 9 bases remained unmatched. The CDR3, as DNA: TGTGCCAGCAGCCCGCAGGGACAGGGTGGAACTGAAGCTTTCTTT. Its protein is CASSPQGQGGTEAFF.

This chain connects TRBV5-1 to TRBJ1-2; 8 nucleotides line up with TRBD1. V dropped 4 bases and J dropped 3; count of bases not matched to a gene: 5. This CDR3 has 14 residues. The germline CDR1 and CDR2 sequences are SGHRS and YFSETQ. DNA for the CDR3: TGCGCCAGCAGCGGACAGGGATTTGACTATGGCTACACCTTC. Its translation: CASSGQGFDYGYTF. Full variable domain (outside the CDR3, taken from reference TRBV5-1 and TRBJ1-2): KAGVTQTPRYLIKTRGQQVTLSCSPISGHRSVSWYQQTPGQGLQFLFEYFSETQRNKGNFPGRFSGRQFSNSRSEMNVSTLELGDSALYLCASSGQGFDYGYTFGSGTRLTVV.

This clone was observed once. V and J are TRBV5-1 and TRBJ1-6; D gene unclear. With 0 bases removed from V and 7 bases from J, the gap between germline ends came to 11 bases. The CDR3 runs 15 residues. Germline CDR1 and CDR2: SGHRS and YFSETQ. The CDR3 DNA follows: TGCGCCAGCAGCTTGGGTCTTGGAGGAAATTCACCCCTCCACTTT. It specifies CASSLGLGGNSPLHF.

The V gene is TRBV28, the J gene TRBJ2-7; maybe TRBD2 (5 bases). Trimming pared 2 bases from V and 2 bases from J, leaving 13 bases between. The germline V gene has CDR1 MDHEN and CDR2 SYDVKM. The CDR3 is made up of 15 amino acids. CDR3 DNA: TGTGCCAGCAGTTTAGGGTGGGAGAGGACCTACGAGCAGTACTTC. Protein product: CASSLGWERTYEQYF.

The J gene is TRBJ2-3, the V gene TRBV30; the D is unclear. Germline CDR1 and CDR2: GTSNPN and SVGIG (reference sequence). The CDR3 length is 14 residues. V was clipped by 1 base and J by 1 base, with 9 bases between them. The chain's CDR3 is CAWSDGFGTDTQYF. In DNA, the CDR3 is TGTGCCTGGAGTGACGGGTTTGGCACAGATACGCAGTATTTT.